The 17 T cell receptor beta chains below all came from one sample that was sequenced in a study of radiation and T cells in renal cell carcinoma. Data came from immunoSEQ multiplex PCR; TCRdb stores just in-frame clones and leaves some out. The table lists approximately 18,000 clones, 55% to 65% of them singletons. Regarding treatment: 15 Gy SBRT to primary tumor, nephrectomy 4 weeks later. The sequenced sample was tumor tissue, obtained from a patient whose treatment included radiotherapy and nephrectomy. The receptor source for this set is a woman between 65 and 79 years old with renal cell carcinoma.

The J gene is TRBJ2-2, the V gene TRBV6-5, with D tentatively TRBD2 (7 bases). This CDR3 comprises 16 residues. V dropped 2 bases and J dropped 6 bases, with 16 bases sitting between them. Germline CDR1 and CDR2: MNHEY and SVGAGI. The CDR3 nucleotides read TGTGCCAGCAGTTACGAGGGGGGGCAACGGCCCGGGGAGCTGTTTTTT. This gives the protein CASSYEGGQRPGELFF.

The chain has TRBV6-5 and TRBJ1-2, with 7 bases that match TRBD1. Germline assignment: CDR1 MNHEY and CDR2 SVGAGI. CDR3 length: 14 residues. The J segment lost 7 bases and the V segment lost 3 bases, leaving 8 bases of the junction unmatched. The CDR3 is CASSYRQGVGGYTF. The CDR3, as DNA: TGTGCCAGCAGTTATCGGCAGGGGGTGGGTGGCTACACCTTC.

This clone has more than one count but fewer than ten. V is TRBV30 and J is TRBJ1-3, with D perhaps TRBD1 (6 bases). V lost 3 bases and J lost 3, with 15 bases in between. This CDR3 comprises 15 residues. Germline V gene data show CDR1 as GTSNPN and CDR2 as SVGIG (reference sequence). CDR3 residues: CAWRSGGARGNTIYF. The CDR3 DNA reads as TGTGCCTGGAGATCGGGGGGCGCGCGTGGAAACACCATATATTTT.

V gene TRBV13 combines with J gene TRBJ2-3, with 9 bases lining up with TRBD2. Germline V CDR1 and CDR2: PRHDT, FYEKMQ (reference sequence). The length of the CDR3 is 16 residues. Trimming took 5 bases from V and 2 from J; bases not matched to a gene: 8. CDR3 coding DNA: TGTGCCAGCAGCACTTCCAGCGGGGGGCTCACAGATACGCAGTATTTT. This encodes CASSTSSGGLTDTQYF.

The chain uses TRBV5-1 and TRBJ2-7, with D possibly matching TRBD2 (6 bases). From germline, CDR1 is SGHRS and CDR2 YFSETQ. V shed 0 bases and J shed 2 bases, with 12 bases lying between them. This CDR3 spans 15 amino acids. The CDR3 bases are TGCGCCAGCAGCTTGGACAGACTAGGACCCTACGAGCAGTACTTC. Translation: CASSLDRLGPYEQYF.

The CDR3 DNA follows: TGTGCCAGTAGCCAGACTAGCGGGGGAGGAGATACGCAGTATTTT. This sequence encodes CASSQTSGGGDTQYF. The chain combines TRBV19 with TRBJ2-3; 12 nucleotides line up with TRBD2. In germline, CDR1 is LNHDA, CDR2 SQIVND (reference sequence). The CDR3 is 15 residues long. Trimming at V came to 6 bases and at J to 5 bases, leaving 6 bases not matched to a gene. The whole variable domain, remainder taken from reference TRBV19 and TRBJ2-3, is DGGITQSPKYLFRKEGQNVTLSCEQNLNHDAMYWYRQDPGQGLRLIYYSQIVNDFQKGDIAEGYSVSREKKESFPLTVTSAQKNPTAFYLCASSQTSGGGDTQYFGPGTRLTVL.

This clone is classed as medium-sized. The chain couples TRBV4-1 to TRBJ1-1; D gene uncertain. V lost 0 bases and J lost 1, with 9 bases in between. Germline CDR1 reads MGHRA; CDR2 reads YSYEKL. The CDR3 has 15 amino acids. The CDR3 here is CASSQEEHGNTEAFF. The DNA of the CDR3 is TGCGCCAGCAGCCAAGAAGAGCACGGGAACACTGAAGCTTTCTTT.

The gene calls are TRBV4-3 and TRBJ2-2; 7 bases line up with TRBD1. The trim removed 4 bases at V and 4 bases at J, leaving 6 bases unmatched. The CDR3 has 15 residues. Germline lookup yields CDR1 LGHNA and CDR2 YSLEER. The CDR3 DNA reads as TGCGCCAGCAGCCTCGACAGGGTCAGCACCGGGGAGCTGTTTTTT. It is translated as CASSLDRVSTGELFF.

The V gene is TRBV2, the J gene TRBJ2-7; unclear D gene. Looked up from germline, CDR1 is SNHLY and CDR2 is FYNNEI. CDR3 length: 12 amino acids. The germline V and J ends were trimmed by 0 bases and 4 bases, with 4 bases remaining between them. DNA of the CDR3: TGTGCCAGCAGTGAAGCAGCGTACGAGCAGTACTTC. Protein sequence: CASSEAAYEQYF.

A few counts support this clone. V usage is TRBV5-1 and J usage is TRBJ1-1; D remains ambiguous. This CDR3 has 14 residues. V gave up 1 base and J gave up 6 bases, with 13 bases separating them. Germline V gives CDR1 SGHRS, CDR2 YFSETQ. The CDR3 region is CASSLSGRAAEAFF. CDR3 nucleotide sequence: TGCGCCAGCAGCTTGTCAGGACGAGCCGCTGAAGCTTTCTTT.

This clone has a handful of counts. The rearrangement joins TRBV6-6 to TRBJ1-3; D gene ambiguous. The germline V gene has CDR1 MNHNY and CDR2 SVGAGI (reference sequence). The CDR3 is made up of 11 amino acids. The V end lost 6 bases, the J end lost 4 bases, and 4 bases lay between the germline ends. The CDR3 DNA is TGTGCCAGCAGCTACGGAAACACCATATATTTT. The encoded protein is CASSYGNTIYF.

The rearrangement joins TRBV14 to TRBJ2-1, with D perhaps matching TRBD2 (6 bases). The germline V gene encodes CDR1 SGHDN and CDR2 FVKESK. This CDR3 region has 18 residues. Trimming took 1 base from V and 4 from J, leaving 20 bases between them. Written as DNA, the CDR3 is TGTGCCAGCAGCCAAGGCAATGGTCTGTTACTAGCTTACAATGAGCAGTTCTTC. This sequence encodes CASSQGNGLLLAYNEQFF.

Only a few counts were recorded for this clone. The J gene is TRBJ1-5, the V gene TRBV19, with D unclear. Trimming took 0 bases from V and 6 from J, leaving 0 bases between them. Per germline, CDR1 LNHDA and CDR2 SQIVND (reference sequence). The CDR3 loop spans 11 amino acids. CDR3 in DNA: TGTGCCAGTAGTATAGATCAGCCCCAGCATTTT. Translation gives CASSIDQPQHF.

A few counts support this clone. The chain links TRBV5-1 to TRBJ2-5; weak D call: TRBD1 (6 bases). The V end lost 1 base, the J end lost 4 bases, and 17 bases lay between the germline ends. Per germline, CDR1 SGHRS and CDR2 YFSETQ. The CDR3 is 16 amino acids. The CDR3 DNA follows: TGCGCCAGCAGCTTGCAAGGGGGATCCTGGGGAGAGACCCAGTACTTC. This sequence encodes CASSLQGGSWGETQYF.

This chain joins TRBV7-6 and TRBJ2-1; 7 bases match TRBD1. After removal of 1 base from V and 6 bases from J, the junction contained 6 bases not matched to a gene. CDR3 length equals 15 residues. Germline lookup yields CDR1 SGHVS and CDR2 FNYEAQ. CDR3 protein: CASSLGQGVINEQFF. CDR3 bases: TGTGCCAGCAGCTTAGGGCAGGGGGTGATCAATGAGCAGTTCTTC.

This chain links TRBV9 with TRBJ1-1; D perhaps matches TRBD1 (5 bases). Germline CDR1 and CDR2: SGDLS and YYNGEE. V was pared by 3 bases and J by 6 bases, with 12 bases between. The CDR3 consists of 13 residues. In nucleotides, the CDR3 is TGTGCCAGCAGCGGGGGTAGGGACGCTGAAGCTTTCTTT. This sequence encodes CASSGGRDAEAFF. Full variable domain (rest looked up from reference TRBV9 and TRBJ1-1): DSGVTQTPKHLITATGQRVTLRCSPRSGDLSVYWYQQSLDQGLQFLIQYYNGEERAKGNILERFSAQQFPDLHSELNLSSLELGDSALYFCASSGGRDAEAFFGQGTRLTVV.

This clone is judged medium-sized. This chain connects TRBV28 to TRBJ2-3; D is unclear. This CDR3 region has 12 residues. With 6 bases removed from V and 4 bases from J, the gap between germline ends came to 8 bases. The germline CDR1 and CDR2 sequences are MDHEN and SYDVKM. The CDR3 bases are TGTGCCAGCAGCGTCAGCGCAGATACGCAGTATTTT. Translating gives CASSVSADTQYF.